This T cell receptor beta chain was identified in a study of shared clonotypes between healthy human individuals. Every subset's genomic DNA went evenly onto several immunoSEQ plates. Sorted-subset replicate PCR reactions were performed with approximately 190 ng DNA, corresponding to 30,000 or so T cell genomes. Some clones are missing from TCRdb's copy, which holds only in-frame ones; the method was immunoSEQ multiplex PCR. Altogether about 2,500,000 clones are present, around nine tenths being singletons, with the ten largest covering over 0.12%. The germline CDR1 and CDR2 sequences are SGHNT and YYREEE (reference sequence). V gave up 3 bases and J gave up 8 bases, with 6 bases separating them. CDR3 length: 12 residues.

The genes are TRBV5-4 and TRBJ2-6; D gene unclear. What was sequenced was naive CD4+ T cells sorted from blood. Subset specified: CD45RA+ positively selected. This clonotype was sampled from a young man in good health. The CDR3 bases are TGTGCCAGCAGCTACGACACCAACGTCCTGACTTTC. It specifies CASSYDTNVLTF.